The present T cell receptor (beta chain) was sequenced within a study of vaccination and CD4 T cells after COVID-19. Oncomine TCR Beta short-read sequencing was applied to DNA from cultured CD4+ T cells. MiXCR, applied by TCRdb to the PCR reads, yields one record per CDR3 protein. The sample includes about 19,000 distinct CDR3 sequences, 30% to 40% seen only once; the top ten take 14% to 15%. In germline, CDR1 is SGHTA, CDR2 FQGNSA. This CDR3 contains 13 residues. V lost 4 bases and J 7 bases, leaving 11 bases between the germline ends. This clonotype was found a few times. The antigen is not known. The treatment here: approximately nine-day PBMC culture with coronavirus spike peptide pools or control peptides (ViraFEST assay).

The chain has TRBV7-2 and TRBJ1-5, with D unclear. This TCR came from a human donor with COVID-19. Specimen: cultured CD4+ T cells from blood. CDR3 bases: TGTGCCAGCAGCTCAAGAATTGAACAGCCCCAGCATTTT. Translated, it gives CASSSRIEQPQHF.